This TCR beta chain came from a study of cytotoxic CD8 clonotypes in ibrutinib-treated CLL (dated by TCRdb to about 2021). Regarding the study in general: In this cohort, around 14 patients were treatment-naive and about a dozen were relapsed/refractory, while 17 to 18 had unmutated IGHV. Partial responses were observed in about 25 patients and complete responses in 2; after a median follow-up of around 68 months, remission was maintained in 14 patients and progression was observed in about twelve. The response samples were drawn at a median of roughly eleven months into treatment, with a range of roughly 6 to 40 months. On average, each sample yielded about 260,000 productive templates and 85,000 to 95,000 productive rearrangements. Of the 86 people in the trial, 26 had longitudinal samples available. Cryopreserved peripheral blood mononuclear cells were obtained before treatment, at response, and at either sustained remission or disease progression. All remission and progressive disease samples were collected while patients were still receiving ibrutinib. Points the paper makes about the study in general: At ibrutinib response clonality went up, during sustained remission it held steady, and at progression it dropped back toward baseline. Public clonotypes were rare and either shrank or stayed stable during treatment, and the rise in clonality at ibrutinib response reflected expansion of private clonotypes. Sampling times were not matched between sustained-remission and progressing patients, and lymph node repertoires were not studied. Baseline clonality was found to be higher than that of age-matched healthy donors and was strongly correlated with circulating CD8+ T-cell counts.

Each clonotype received, on average, around 10x coverage in deep resolution sequencing performed on a MiSeq, where the target depth lay between 1 in 1 million and 1 in 200,000 T cells. The immunoSEQ hsTCRB Kit was used to generate TCR beta libraries. Per the source publication's procedure: ImmunoSEQ Data Assistant and ImmunoSEQ Analyzer were used for data analysis, and V, D and J genes were assigned according to IMGT definitions. Clonality, with values ranging from 0 to 1, was calculated as one minus the normalized Shannon entropy of productive rearrangement frequencies. Only overrepresented clonotypes making up at least 0.05% of each patient's repertoire were included in the public clonotype analysis. About a dozen age-matched healthy donor repertoires from immuneACCESS served as clonality controls. The table was pulled from immuneACCESS by TCRdb, which kept in-frame rearrangements only. Such tables lose some clones; where checked, under half of the loss comes from unresolved V genes, and the rest has no known cause. V and J calls and clone size are those listed in that table; D and trimming were worked out from the DNA. A total of nearly 85,000 clones appear in this sample, about four fifths of them only once. In total, the top ten clones hold about 4.8% of the sample.

Its CDR3 holds 13 amino acids, cysteine through phenylalanine. Left in the record is the CDR3 DNA by itself, 39 bases read in frame from the first base. Compared with germline, V lacks 10 bases and J lacks 8 bases; bases without a gene match: 10. The germline V gene gives CDR1 as ENHRY and CDR2 as SYGVKD. This clone occurred a few times. Its specific antigen is unknown. Base-call qualities are not available, and no considerably larger clone is one nucleotide away. The time point label here, explained by the study, means: more than 10 months on ibrutinib. For TCR beta library preparation, 2 to 2.5 micrograms of genomic DNA were isolated from cryopreserved PBMCs. High-throughput TCR beta sequencing was performed on longitudinal blood samples from CLL patients receiving ibrutinib monotherapy. The patients took part in an open-label, single-center phase 2 trial of ibrutinib monotherapy.

This TCR derives from a human donor with chronic lymphocytic leukemia. The sample here was PBMCs, taken after 12 months of ibrutinib treatment. This sequence uses TRBV10-3 and TRBJ1-4, with 7 bases matching TRBD1. The CDR3 in this case is CATRQGLGEKLFF. In nucleotide form, the sequence is TGTGCCACTCGACAGGGTCTGGGGGAAAAACTGTTTTTT.